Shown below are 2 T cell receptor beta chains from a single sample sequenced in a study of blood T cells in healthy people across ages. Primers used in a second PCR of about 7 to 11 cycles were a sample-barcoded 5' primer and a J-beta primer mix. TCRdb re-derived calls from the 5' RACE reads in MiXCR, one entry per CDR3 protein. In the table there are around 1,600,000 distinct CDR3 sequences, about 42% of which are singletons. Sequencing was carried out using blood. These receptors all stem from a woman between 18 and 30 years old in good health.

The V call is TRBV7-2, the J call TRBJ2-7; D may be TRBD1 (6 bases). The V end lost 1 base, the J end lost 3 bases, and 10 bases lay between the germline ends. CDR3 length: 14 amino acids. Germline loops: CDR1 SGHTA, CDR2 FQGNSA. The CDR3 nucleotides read TGTGCCAGCAGCTTAGGTGGGACAAACTACGAGCAGTACTTC. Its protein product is CASSLGGTNYEQYF.

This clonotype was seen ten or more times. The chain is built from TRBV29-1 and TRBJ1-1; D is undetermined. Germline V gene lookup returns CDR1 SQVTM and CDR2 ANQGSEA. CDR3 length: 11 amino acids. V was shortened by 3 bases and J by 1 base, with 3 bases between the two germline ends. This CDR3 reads CSVDRNTEAFF. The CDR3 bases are TGCAGCGTTGACCGGAACACTGAAGCTTTCTTT. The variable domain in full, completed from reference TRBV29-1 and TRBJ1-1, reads SAVISQKPSRDICQRGTSLTIQCQVDSQVTMMFWYRQQPGQSLTLIATANQGSEATYESGFVIDKFPISRPNLTFSTLTVSNMSPEDSSIYLCSVDRNTEAFFGQGTRLTVV.